The 27 T cell receptor beta chains below were found in one sample sequenced in a study of CD8+CD57+ T cells in acquired aplastic anemia. Genomic DNA, the template, was used for profiling of the TCR beta VDJ and CDR3. MiXCR, applied by TCRdb to the reads, yields one record per CDR3 protein. The sample shows about 48,000 distinct CDR3 sequences, about 73% of them seen only once. The sample taken for sequencing was sorted CD4+, CD8+, or CD8+CD57+ T cells (not recorded which) from PBMCs. These receptors came from a human donor in good health, serving as a control.

The genes are TRBV9 and TRBJ2-3; D possibly uses TRBD1 or TRBD2 (5 bases each). The V end lost 0 bases, the J end lost 6 bases, and 23 bases lay between the germline ends. Germline CDR1 and CDR2: SGDLS and YYNGEE. The CDR3 is 18 amino acids. The CDR3 here is CASSVGGMGTHLRDTQYF. CDR3 in DNA: TGTGCCAGCAGCGTAGGAGGTATGGGGACCCATCTAAGGGATACGCAGTATTTT.

The genes are TRBV7-9 and TRBJ2-7, with D maybe TRBD2 (5 bases). The length of the CDR3 is 14 residues. The V end lost 6 bases, the J end lost 4 bases, and 16 bases lay between the germline ends. CDR1 is SEHNR, CDR2 FQNEAQ, per germline (reference sequence). CDR3 protein: CASSRDYSGYEQYF. As DNA, the CDR3 is TGTGCCAGCAGTCGCGACTACTCGGGGTACGAGCAGTACTTC.

The chain combines TRBV20-1 with TRBJ2-5; D possibly uses TRBD1 or TRBD2 (5 bases each). Germline lookup yields CDR1 DFQATT and CDR2 SNEGSKA (reference sequence). Trimming shortened V by 7 bases and J by 7 bases, and 13 bases separated the two germline ends. The CDR3 loop spans 11 amino acids. CDR3 protein: CSVQGERTQYF. The DNA of the CDR3 is TGCAGTGTCCAAGGGGAGCGGACCCAGTACTTC.

This clonotype occurred once. This rearrangement joins TRBV10-3 to TRBJ1-2, with TRBD1 as a possible D gene (6 bases). The germline V and J ends were trimmed by 6 bases and 5 bases, with 13 bases remaining between them. The CDR3 totals 13 residues. CDR1 is ENHRY and CDR2 is SYGVKD in the germline V gene. For the CDR3, the DNA is TGTGCCATCAGCTTCGACAGGACATATGGCTACACCTTC. Residues: CAISFDRTYGYTF.

This sequence joins TRBV10-3 and TRBJ1-2; D call uncertain. There are 12 residues in the CDR3. CDR1 is ENHRY and CDR2 is SYGVKD in the germline V gene. V lost 0 bases, J lost 7 bases, and 6 bases lay in between. The CDR3 reads CAISESRGGYTF. Here the CDR3 DNA reads TGTGCCATCAGTGAGTCGAGAGGTGGCTACACCTTC.

The chain carries TRBV10-1 and TRBJ1-2; D uncertain. Germline V gene data show CDR1 as WNHNN and CDR2 as SYGVQD (reference sequence). The CDR3 is 13 residues long. V lost 0 bases, J lost 8 bases, and 10 bases lay in between. CDR3 region: CASSESRTAGYTF. The CDR3 coding sequence is TGCGCCAGCAGTGAGTCACGGACCGCCGGCTACACCTTC.

Comment on this clonotype: The conserved closing phenylalanine or tryptophan is absent in this CDR3, likely reflecting a read error. This chain joins TRBV11-1 and TRBJ2-1; D perhaps matches TRBD2 (5 bases). Germline CDR1 is SGHAT and CDR2 is FQDESV (reference sequence). The V and J ends lost 6 bases and 6 bases respectively, with 15 bases between them. CDR3 length equals 14 residues. CDR3 in DNA: TGTGCCAGCAGTTACTCAGAACTAGGCAATGAGCAGTTCTCC. Amino acid sequence: CASSYSELGNEQFS.

This rearrangement joins TRBV20-1 to TRBJ2-3; D perhaps matches TRBD2 (5 bases). The CDR3 has 15 amino acids. CDR1 and CDR2 from the germline V gene are DFQATT and SNEGSKA (reference sequence). The germline V and J ends were trimmed by 6 bases and 1 base, with 17 bases remaining between them. CDR3 in amino acids: CSAGMRTEGTDTQYF. The CDR3 DNA is TGCAGTGCCGGGATGCGTACCGAGGGCACAGATACGCAGTATTTT.

The rearrangement joins TRBV15 to TRBJ1-2; D call uncertain. Germline CDR1 is LNHNV and CDR2 is YYDKDF (reference sequence). V lost 5 bases and J 4 bases, leaving 14 bases between the germline ends. The CDR3 is 14 residues long. The CDR3 is CATSPAGALYGYTF. The CDR3 DNA follows: TGTGCCACCAGCCCGGCCGGAGCCCTCTATGGCTACACCTTC.

V gene TRBV19 combines with J gene TRBJ2-5; 8 bases agree with TRBD1. V was pared by 9 bases and J by 9 bases, with 15 bases of the junction left unmatched. Germline lookup yields CDR1 LNHDA and CDR2 SQIVND (reference sequence). This CDR3 comprises 14 residues. The CDR3 nucleotides read TGTGCCAGCAGCTCGACAGGGGCCCGATCCGCCCAGTACTTC. Its translation: CASSSTGARSAQYF.

Sample share makes this clonotype medium-sized. V and J are TRBV4-1 and TRBJ2-5; D gene ambiguous. Trimming cost V 0 bases and J 7 bases, with 6 bases left between them. The CDR3 runs 12 residues. Germline V gene data show CDR1 as MGHRA and CDR2 as YSYEKL. CDR3 nucleotide sequence: TGCGCCAGCAGCCAAGATCGTCGGACCCAGTACTTC. As protein: CASSQDRRTQYF.

Points on this clonotype: One end of the junction varies from germline; a read error may be responsible. The chain links TRBV7-3 to TRBJ1-3; D call uncertain. The CDR3 totals 13 residues. The V gene's germline CDR1 is SGHTA and CDR2 FQGTGA. The CDR3 DNA reads as TGTGCTAGCAGCTCGGGGTATGGAAACACCATATATTTT. This translates into CASSSGYGNTIYF.

This chain uses TRBV2 with TRBJ1-6; D possibly corresponds to TRBD1 (5 bases). V shed 3 bases and J shed 5 bases, with 17 bases lying between them. Germline loops: CDR1 SNHLY, CDR2 FYNNEI. The CDR3 contains 17 residues. The chain's CDR3 is CASSETGPLDDNSPLHF. The CDR3 DNA reads TGTGCCAGCAGTGAGACGGGGCCACTAGACGATAATTCACCCCTCCACTTT.

The chain employs TRBV29-1 and TRBJ2-1, with 9 bases fitting TRBD2. The germline gives CDR1 SQVTM, CDR2 ANQGSEA. The CDR3 has 13 residues. V lost 7 bases to trimming and J lost 7 bases; unmatched junction nucleotides: 8. The CDR3: CSGWLAGLNEQFF. As DNA, the CDR3 is TGCAGCGGGTGGCTAGCGGGATTAAATGAGCAGTTCTTC.

By proportion, this clonotype is medium-sized. V usage is TRBV15 and J usage is TRBJ2-5; the D gene is possibly TRBD1 (6 bases). CDR3 length: 15 residues. CDR1 LNHNV and CDR2 YYDKDF come from the germline V gene (reference sequence). V lost 1 base to trimming and J lost 0 bases, with 9 bases between them. CDR3 loop: CATSRAGEYQETQYF. In DNA, the CDR3 is TGTGCCACCAGCAGAGCAGGGGAGTACCAAGAGACCCAGTACTTC.

The V call is TRBV15, the J call TRBJ2-5; D call uncertain. Deletions cut 4 bases from V and 5 bases from J, with 17 bases between. CDR1 and CDR2 from the germline V gene are LNHNV and YYDKDF (reference sequence). The CDR3 spans 15 residues. CDR3 amino acids: CATSTPLGYIETQYF. The CDR3 region has the DNA TGTGCCACCAGCACCCCATTGGGTTACATCGAGACCCAGTACTTC.

The table lists this clonotype with a count of one. V is TRBV10-3 and J is TRBJ1-1; D is uncertain. The CDR3 spans 13 residues. CDR1 and CDR2 (germline): ENHRY, SYGVKD. V lost 4 bases to trimming and J lost 1 base, with 7 bases between them. The CDR3 DNA sequence: TGTGCCATCAGTGCCCAGGAGAACACTGAAGCTTTCTTT. Its protein product is CAISAQENTEAFF.

This clonotype was counted a few times. The chain combines TRBV10-3 with TRBJ1-5; TRBD1 might be the D (6 bases). Deletions cut 4 bases from V and 0 bases from J, with 10 bases between. Germline V lookup: CDR1 ENHRY, CDR2 SYGVKD. The CDR3 loop spans 15 amino acids. The CDR3 is CAISADRSSNQPQHF. The CDR3 region has the DNA TGTGCCATCAGTGCGGACAGATCTAGCAATCAGCCCCAGCATTTT.

This clonotype was seen a few times. The chain carries TRBV19 and TRBJ2-1; D unclear. CDR1 and CDR2 (germline): LNHDA, SQIVND (reference sequence). V lost 1 base, J lost 13 bases, and 20 bases lay in between. The CDR3 is made up of 15 amino acids. The CDR3 region is CASSIVRQVGETQFF. CDR3 sequence (DNA): TGTGCCAGTAGTATAGTCCGGCAGGTAGGAGAGACCCAGTTCTTC. The full variable domain, in which reference TRBV19 and TRBJ2-1 provide the parts outside the CDR3, is DGGITQSPKYLFRKEGQNVTLSCEQNLNHDAMYWYRQDPGQGLRLIYYSQIVNDFQKGDIAEGYSVSREKKESFPLTVTSAQKNPTAFYLCASSIVRQVGETQFFGPGTRLTVL.

This clonotype appeared a few times. The chain recombines TRBV15 with TRBJ2-5; the D gene is possibly TRBD2 (5 bases). Germline V lookup: CDR1 LNHNV, CDR2 YYDKDF (reference sequence). Trimming stripped 0 bases from V and 5 bases from J, with 10 bases between. This CDR3 region has 14 residues. Here the CDR3 reads CATSRDRGRETQYF. CDR3 sequence (DNA): TGTGCCACCAGCAGAGATCGGGGTCGGGAGACCCAGTACTTC.

The sample holds one count of this clonotype. V usage is TRBV4-2 and J usage is TRBJ2-3, with D tentatively TRBD1 or TRBD2 (6 bases each). The CDR3 is 15 residues long. Trimming stripped 1 base from V and 6 bases from J, with 14 bases between. Germline V gene sequence: CDR1 LGHNA, CDR2 YNFKEQ. This CDR3 is CASSQGRGLSDTQYF. The CDR3 DNA reads as TGTGCCAGCAGCCAAGGCAGGGGACTGTCGGATACGCAGTATTTT.

The rearrangement joins TRBV19 to TRBJ1-2, with D unclear. This CDR3 spans 13 amino acids. With 10 bases removed from V and 4 bases from J, the gap between germline ends came to 16 bases. CDR1 is LNHDA and CDR2 is SQIVND in the germline V gene (reference sequence). Here the CDR3 reads CAIVAPGSYGYTF. Written as DNA, the CDR3 is TGTGCCATAGTCGCTCCGGGATCCTATGGCTACACCTTC.

V and J are TRBV9 and TRBJ2-2, with unresolved D. This CDR3 spans 13 amino acids. Germline V gene data show CDR1 as SGDLS and CDR2 as YYNGEE. The V gene lost 3 bases and the J gene lost 6 bases, with 9 bases spanning the gap. The CDR3 spells CASSALTAGELFF. CDR3 sequence (DNA): TGTGCCAGCAGCGCCTTAACGGCCGGGGAGCTGTTTTTT.

In its sample, this clonotype ranks as medium-sized. The gene calls are TRBV7-9 and TRBJ1-1; D remains unclear. This CDR3 has 12 residues. The V end was cut by 7 bases, the J end by 0 bases, with 6 bases between. Germline CDR1 and CDR2: SEHNR and FQNEAQ (reference sequence). CDR3 sequence reads: CASIGMNTEAFF. The CDR3 nucleotides read TGTGCCAGCATCGGAATGAACACTGAAGCTTTCTTT.

DNA of the CDR3: TGTGCCAGCAGCCCCCTGACATGGGGTCTAACAAGCAATCAGCCCCAGCATTTT. This encodes CASSPLTWGLTSNQPQHF. J is TRBJ1-5 and V is TRBV4-2; D gene ambiguous. Per the germline V gene, CDR1 is LGHNA and CDR2 is YNFKEQ. The V gene lost 4 bases and the J gene lost 1 base, with 20 bases spanning the gap. The CDR3 runs to 18 residues.

A word on this clonotype: A junction boundary mismatches the germline segment, possibly from a read error. This chain connects TRBV10-1 to TRBJ2-3; D is ambiguous. The CDR3 loop spans 14 amino acids. Per germline, CDR1 WNHNN and CDR2 SYGVQD (reference sequence). CDR3: CAGSESGFVDTQYF. The CDR3 nucleotides read TGCGCCGGCAGTGAGTCCGGGTTTGTAGATACGCAGTATTTT.

The V and J genes are TRBV7-2 and TRBJ2-7; D is unclear. Germline CDR1 and CDR2: SGHTA and FQGNSA. The CDR3 loop spans 11 amino acids. V lost 5 bases and J lost 9, with 11 bases in between. Here the CDR3 DNA reads TGTGCCAGCAGCCCAGCAGTAGGGCAGTACTTC. Translating gives CASSPAVGQYF.